Following are 3 T cell receptor beta chains from one sample sequenced in a study of blood T cell repertoires in COVID-19. The table came from immunoSEQ multiplex PCR; TCRdb's copy has only in-frame clones and leaves some out. Among about 180,000 clones listed, around 80% were seen once. The specimen sequenced was peripheral blood. These receptors were collected from a man aged 65-85 years with active or convalescent COVID-19.

The V gene is TRBV5-1, the J gene TRBJ2-5, with 13 bases aligning to TRBD2. J was trimmed by 2 bases and V by 2 bases; bases with no gene match: 6. Germline values: CDR1 SGHRS, CDR2 YFSETQ. This CDR3 is built from 17 residues. CDR3 coding DNA: TGCGCCAGCAGCTTCGGACTAGCGGGGGACCAACAAGAGACCCAGTACTTC. It specifies CASSFGLAGDQQETQYF.

The chain recombines TRBV5-1 with TRBJ2-7; 7 positions agree with TRBD1. V lost 0 bases to trimming and J lost 6 bases; unmatched junction nucleotides: 6. Germline loops: CDR1 SGHRS, CDR2 YFSETQ. This CDR3 is 14 amino acids long. The CDR3 loop reads CASSLGGGAPEQYF. CDR3 in DNA: TGCGCCAGCAGCTTGGGAGGGGGCGCGCCCGAGCAGTACTTC.

This clone has only one observation. The V and J genes are TRBV18 and TRBJ1-2; 10 positions match TRBD1. The CDR3 totals 14 residues. Germline assignment: CDR1 KGHSH and CDR2 LQKENI. Germline trimming cut 5 bases from V and 8 bases from J; bases unmatched to any gene: 8. The CDR3 here is CASSSTGGVSGYTF. DNA of the CDR3: TGTGCCAGCTCATCGACAGGGGGCGTCTCGGGCTACACCTTC. The full variable domain, its missing parts supplied by reference TRBV18 and TRBJ1-2, is NAGVMQNPRHLVRRRGQEARLRCSPMKGHSHVYWYRQLPEEGLKFMVYLQKENIIDESGMPKERFSAEFPKEGPSILRIQQVVRGDSAAYFCASSSTGGVSGYTFGSGTRLTVV.